The rows below give T cell receptor beta chains drawn from one sample of a study of shared clonotypes between healthy human individuals. TCRdb keeps only in-frame clones here, not all; method: immunoSEQ multiplex PCR. The sample carries over 2 million clones, over 85% recorded once. Sequenced sample: naive CD4+ T cells sorted from blood. The receptors stem from a man younger than 35 in good health. The CDR3 runs from the conserved cysteine through the conserved F or W. A D gene is named only where the DNA matches it firmly. Size values are once, few and many counts, or a class for expanded clones, and some rows have none.

clone_size	v_call	j_call	d_call	cdr3_aa	cdr3_nt
.	TRBV7-9	TRBJ2-2	TRBD2	CASSPGLGGTAGELFF	TGTGCCAGCAGCCCCGGACTAGGTGGGACGGCCGGGGAGCTGTTTTTT
.	TRBV11-3	TRBJ2-7	.	CASSLVQPGHGYEQYF	TGTGCCAGCAGCTTAGTACAACCGGGACACGGATACGAGCAGTACTTC
.	TRBV9	TRBJ2-2	TRBD1	CASSEGTALNTGELFF	TGTGCCAGCAGCGAGGGGACAGCTCTGAACACCGGGGAGCTGTTTTTT
many	TRBV2	TRBJ1-3	TRBD1	CASSQGQQINTIYF	TGTGCCAGCAGTCAGGGACAGCAGATAAACACCATATATTTT
.	TRBV4-1	TRBJ2-5	.	CASSQPRGYGETQYF	TGCGCCAGCAGCCAACCCCGGGGATATGGAGAGACCCAGTACTTC
.	TRBV30	TRBJ2-3	TRBD2	CAWQTSGLYTQYF	TGTGCCTGGCAGACTAGCGGGTTGTATACGCAGTATTTT
once	TRBV5-4	TRBJ1-2	.	CASSPIQGNYGYTF	TGTGCCAGCAGCCCAATCCAGGGAAACTATGGCTACACCTTC
once	TRBV7-9	TRBJ1-2	TRBD1	CASSPGQGGYGYTF	TGTGCCAGCAGCCCCGGACAGGGTGGCTATGGCTACACCTTC
.	TRBV30	TRBJ2-3	.	CAWSVYGGSDTQYF	TGTGCCTGGAGTGTCTATGGGGGTTCAGATACGCAGTATTTT
once	TRBV5-1	TRBJ2-2	TRBD2	CASSLLAGGPSGELFF	TGCGCCAGCAGCTTACTAGCGGGAGGGCCTAGCGGGGAGCTGTTTTTT
.	TRBV18	TRBJ2-6	TRBD1	CASSPDRDSSLSGANVLTF	TGTGCCAGCTCACCAGACCGGGACAGTTCCCTCTCTGGGGCCAACGTCCTGACTTTC
.	TRBV6-5	TRBJ2-2	TRBD1	CASSWTGTGELFF	TGTGCCAGCAGTTGGACAGGGACCGGGGAGCTGTTTTTT
.	TRBV4-2	TRBJ2-5	TRBD2	CASSQDGGLAGTQYF	TGTGCCAGCAGCCAAGATGGGGGGCTAGCGGGGACCCAGTACTTC
.	TRBV9	TRBJ1-6	.	CASSTEGAGNSPLHF	TGTGCCAGCAGCACCGAAGGGGCAGGGAACTCACCCCTCCACTTT
.	TRBV4-3	TRBJ2-3	.	CASSQDLWGLETDTQYF	TGCGCCAGCAGCCAAGATCTATGGGGTTTGGAGACAGATACGCAGTATTTT
.	TRBV6-5	TRBJ1-6	.	CASSYDGGPSLHF	TGTGCCAGCAGTTACGATGGGGGGCCATCCCTCCACTTT
once	TRBV14	TRBJ2-5	.	CASSQDPPTLKTQYF	TGTGCCAGCAGCCAAGATCCCCCGACTTTAAAGACCCAGTACTTC